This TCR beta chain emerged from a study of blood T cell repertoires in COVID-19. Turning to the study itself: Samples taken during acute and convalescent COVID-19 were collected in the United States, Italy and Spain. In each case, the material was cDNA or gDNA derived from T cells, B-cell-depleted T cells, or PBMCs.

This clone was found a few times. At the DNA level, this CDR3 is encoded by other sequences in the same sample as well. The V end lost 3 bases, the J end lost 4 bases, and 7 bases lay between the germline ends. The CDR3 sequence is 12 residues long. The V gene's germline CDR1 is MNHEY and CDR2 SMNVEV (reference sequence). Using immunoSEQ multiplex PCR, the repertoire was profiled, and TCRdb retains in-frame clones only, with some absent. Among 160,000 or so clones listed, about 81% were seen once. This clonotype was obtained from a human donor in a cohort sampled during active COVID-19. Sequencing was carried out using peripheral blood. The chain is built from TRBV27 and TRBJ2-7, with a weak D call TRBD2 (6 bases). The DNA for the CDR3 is TGTGCCAGCAGTTTTGGAGGGTACGAGCAGTACTTC. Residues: CASSFGGYEQYF.